Below are 18 T cell receptor beta chains sequenced from a single sample in a study of beta chain features in type 1 diabetes. What was sequenced were expressed TCRB transcripts, since all of the isolated RNA had been reverse transcribed. This table comes from immunoSEQ multiplex PCR, and its TCRdb copy is limited to in-frame clones, with some not included. Altogether about 900,000 clones are present, 15% to 20% being singletons, with the ten largest covering around 0.02%. What was sequenced was naive CD4+ T cells from blood. These receptors were collected from a woman under 30 in good health.

The sample holds a few counts of this clone. Within the sample, other DNA sequences also encode this same CDR3. The chain couples TRBV28 to TRBJ2-5, with a weak D call TRBD2 (6 bases). From germline, CDR1 is MDHEN and CDR2 SYDVKM. V was clipped by 6 bases and J by 7 bases, with 12 bases between them. The CDR3 extends over 12 amino acids. The CDR3 loop reads CASSRGGGTQYF. The CDR3 nucleotides are TGTGCCAGCAGCCGGGGAGGCGGGACCCAGTACTTC.

V is TRBV6-1 and J is TRBJ2-2; maybe TRBD2 (5 bases). Germline CDR1 and CDR2: MNHNS and SASEGT. There are 18 residues in the CDR3. Trimming removed 0 bases from V and 6 bases from J, with 20 bases in between. CDR3 nucleotides: TGTGCCAGCAGTGAAGCTATTTATCTATCGGGGTCGGCCGGGGAGCTGTTTTTT. It codes for CASSEAIYLSGSAGELFF.

The chain couples TRBV28 to TRBJ1-5, with D possibly matching TRBD1 (5 bases). The V and J ends lost 8 bases and 1 base respectively, with 15 bases between them. Germline V gives CDR1 MDHEN, CDR2 SYDVKM. The CDR3 is 15 amino acids. CDR3 sequence reads: CASLIGGGSNQPQHF. The CDR3, as DNA: TGTGCCAGCTTAATCGGGGGGGGGAGCAATCAGCCCCAGCATTTT. The complete variable domain, with remaining parts taken from reference TRBV28 and TRBJ1-5, reads DVKVTQSSRYLVKRTGEKVFLECVQDMDHENMFWYRQDPGLGLRLIYFSYDVKMKEKGDIPEGYSVSREKKERFSLILESASTNQTSMYLCASLIGGGSNQPQHFGDGTRLSIL.

This clone was found a few times. V is TRBV28 and J is TRBJ2-3; 11 bases fit TRBD2. Germline CDR1 and CDR2: MDHEN and SYDVKM. The CDR3 has 18 amino acids. V shed 5 bases, J shed 3 bases, and the junction held 13 bases outside the gene matches. As DNA, the CDR3 is TGTGCCAGCAGTCGACCTCTTGGTAGCGGGAGGGGGACAGATACGCAGTATTTT. It yields the protein CASSRPLGSGRGTDTQYF.

The sample holds a few counts of this clone. In the same sample, other DNA sequences code for this CDR3. The chain recombines TRBV27 with TRBJ2-7, with 12 nucleotides matching TRBD2. The V gene end was trimmed by 1 base and the J gene end by 1 base; junction bases not matched to a gene: 2. The CDR3 loop spans 16 amino acids. Germline V gene lookup returns CDR1 MNHEY and CDR2 SMNVEV (reference sequence). The CDR3 nucleotides read TGTGCCAGCAGTTTATTGGGGACTAGCGGGTCCTACGAGCAGTACTTC. Its translation is CASSLLGTSGSYEQYF.

V is TRBV11-2 and J is TRBJ2-1; D is uncertain. V was pared by 3 bases and J by 10 bases, with 10 bases between. The CDR3 is 12 residues long. Germline V gene data show CDR1 as SGHAT and CDR2 as FQNNGV. The CDR3 loop is CASSFSAREQFF. For the CDR3, the DNA is TGTGCCAGCAGCTTCTCAGCGCGGGAGCAGTTCTTC.

The chain links TRBV2 to TRBJ2-3; D ambiguous. Trimming took off 4 bases at V and 0 bases at J, with 5 bases between the two ends. The CDR3 spans 13 residues. Germline V gene sequence: CDR1 SNHLY, CDR2 FYNNEI. Written as DNA, the CDR3 is TGTGCCAGCAGTGGTCCGAGCACAGATACGCAGTATTTT. Residues: CASSGPSTDTQYF.

Only a few counts were recorded for this clone. The chain is built from TRBV7-9 and TRBJ2-7; 14 nucleotides align to TRBD2. The junction had 1 base not matched to a gene; V was cut back by 3 bases and J by 0 bases. CDR3 length: 16 residues. Germline V gene sequence: CDR1 SEHNR, CDR2 FQNEAQ (reference sequence). As DNA, the CDR3 is TGTGCCAGCAGCTTGGGGACTAGCGGGAGCTCCTACGAGCAGTACTTC. As protein: CASSLGTSGSSYEQYF.

This clone was observed a handful of times. The chain combines TRBV4-2 with TRBJ2-7, with D possibly being TRBD2 (6 bases). Trimming removed 4 bases from V and 4 bases from J, with 17 bases in between. This CDR3 is built from 15 residues. Germline lookup yields CDR1 LGHNA and CDR2 YNFKEQ. This chain's CDR3 is CASSPRGNLLYEQYF. CDR3 nucleotides: TGTGCCAGCAGCCCGCGGGGAAATTTGCTGTACGAGCAGTACTTC.

This clone was recorded once. V is TRBV5-4 and J is TRBJ2-7, with D hard to call. The CDR3 extends over 15 amino acids. CDR1 is SGHNT, CDR2 YYREEE, per germline (reference sequence). The germline V and J ends were trimmed by 0 bases and 0 bases, with 10 bases remaining between them. This CDR3 reads CASSLGTHGSYEQYF. The CDR3 coding sequence is TGTGCCAGCAGCTTGGGGACGCATGGCTCCTACGAGCAGTACTTC.

Worth noting for this clone: The sample has other DNA sequences that encode this CDR3 too. V usage is TRBV6-5 and J usage is TRBJ2-4, with TRBD1 identical over 8 bases. Germline V CDR1 and CDR2: MNHEY, SVGAGI. The CDR3 consists of 14 residues. After removal of 0 bases from V and 8 bases from J, the junction contained 3 bases not matched to a gene. The CDR3 loop is CASSYSGQGDIQYF. CDR3 DNA: TGTGCCAGCAGTTACTCCGGACAGGGAGACATTCAGTACTTC.

This clone came up a few times. The chain uses TRBV2 and TRBJ2-2; tentatively, D is TRBD1 (6 bases). Germline V CDR1 and CDR2: SNHLY, FYNNEI. The V gene lost 6 bases and the J gene lost 8 bases, with 16 bases spanning the gap. The CDR3 has 14 residues. This CDR3 reads CASRTGTRTGELFF. CDR3 nucleotide sequence: TGTGCCAGCAGGACCGGGACACGGACTGGGGAGCTGTTTTTT.

The chain is built from TRBV5-8 and TRBJ2-1; a possible D gene is TRBD1 (6 bases). V was trimmed by 3 bases and J by 10 bases, leaving 17 bases between them. Germline V gene sequence: CDR1 SGHTS, CDR2 YDEGEE. This CDR3 contains 14 residues. In DNA form, the CDR3 reads TGTGCCAGCAGCTCAGGACAGTTGATAGGCGAGCAGTTCTTC. This encodes CASSSGQLIGEQFF.

The chain carries TRBV18 and TRBJ2-1; no firm D call. The CDR3 consists of 12 residues. V lost 2 bases and J lost 8, with 7 bases in between. CDR1 and CDR2 (germline): KGHSH, LQKENI. The CDR3 loop is CASSPSIYEQFF. As DNA, the CDR3 is TGTGCCAGCTCACCATCCATCTATGAGCAGTTCTTC.

In this sample, this clone turned up a few times. The J gene is TRBJ2-1, the V gene TRBV6-5; tentative D call: TRBD2 (6 bases). The CDR3 is 16 amino acids. From germline, CDR1 is MNHEY and CDR2 SVGAGI. V gave up 4 bases and J gave up 4 bases, with 17 bases separating them. The CDR3 DNA is TGTGCCAGCAGTTCCATACAAGGCGGGAATTACAATGAGCAGTTCTTC. This encodes CASSSIQGGNYNEQFF.

This clone was found a few times. The V call is TRBV23-1, the J call TRBJ2-7; D gene uncertain. TRBV23-1 is an open reading frame whose function is uncertain. Trimming shortened V by 4 bases and J by 1 base, and 23 bases separated the two germline ends. There are 18 residues in the CDR3. The CDR3 DNA sequence: TGCGCCAGCAGTCCCCCCAAGCGTACAGACCCGAGGTCCTACGAGCAGTACTTC. As protein: CASSPPKRTDPRSYEQYF.

This clone turned up a few times. The V and J genes are TRBV4-3 and TRBJ2-5; TRBD1 matches at 7 bases. With 6 bases clipped from V and 2 bases from J, the junction kept 3 bases outside the gene matches. CDR1 LGHNA and CDR2 YSLEER come from the germline V gene. This CDR3 has 13 amino acids. This CDR3 is CASRGQPQETQYF. CDR3 bases: TGCGCCAGCAGGGGACAGCCGCAAGAGACCCAGTACTTC.

This clone was seen only a few times. The chain recombines TRBV19 with TRBJ2-6; D remains unclear. The V gene lost 9 bases and the J gene lost 0 bases, with 9 bases spanning the gap. CDR1 and CDR2 from the germline V gene are LNHDA and SQIVND (reference sequence). This CDR3 spans 14 amino acids. CDR3 loop: CASRDRSGANVLTF. CDR3 bases: TGTGCCAGCAGAGACCGCTCTGGGGCCAACGTCCTGACTTTC. Based on the CDR3 plus reference TRBV19 and TRBJ2-6, the full variable domain is DGGITQSPKYLFRKEGQNVTLSCEQNLNHDAMYWYRQDPGQGLRLIYYSQIVNDFQKGDIAEGYSVSREKKESFPLTVTSAQKNPTAFYLCASRDRSGANVLTFGAGSRLTVL.